This entry lists 20 T cell receptor beta chains sequenced from one sample in a study of cytomegalovirus exposure and HLA in healthy donors (dated by TCRdb to the late 2010s). Receptor amplification or capture employed the immunoSEQ multiplex PCR assay. For the multiplex PCR, a mixture combining 60 forward primers for TCR Vbeta segments and 13 reverse primers for TCR Jbeta segments was used. This immuneACCESS table, as held by TCRdb, lists in-frame sequences with V and J called but not all clones. Of the missing ones, under half trace to an unresolved V gene in checked studies; the others have no known cause. This sample holds 140,000 or so clones; approximately 84% were observed only once. The ten biggest clones cover roughly 10% of the sample. Material: PBMCs. The receptors originated from a woman in her sixties in good health and CMV-seropositive.

This clone was counted a few times. The gene calls are TRBV7-9 and TRBJ2-7; perhaps TRBD2 as D (6 bases). The CDR3 spans 16 residues. The V gene's germline CDR1 is SEHNR and CDR2 FQNEAQ (reference sequence). V dropped 1 base and J dropped 6 bases, with 19 bases sitting between them. The CDR3 protein is CASSLVGRDPGVEQYF. The CDR3 nucleotides read TGTGCCAGCAGCTTAGTCGGGCGGGACCCCGGCGTCGAGCAGTACTTC.

The chain combines TRBV29-1 with TRBJ2-7, with 8 nucleotides matching TRBD1. The germline V gene has CDR1 SQVTM and CDR2 ANQGSEA. This CDR3 has 13 amino acids. V lost 5 bases and J lost 3; bases outside the gene matches: 6. The CDR3 DNA follows: TGCAGCGTTCTGAGTGGGACAGGCTACGAGCAGTACTTC. Translating it yields CSVLSGTGYEQYF.

This clone was observed a single time. The chain links TRBV19 to TRBJ2-5, with a possible D match to TRBD2 (6 bases). Germline-derived CDR1 and CDR2 are LNHDA and SQIVND (reference sequence). With 6 bases removed from V and 5 bases from J, the gap between germline ends came to 13 bases. The CDR3 has 13 amino acids. CDR3 amino acids: CASSGRNWETQYF. The CDR3 DNA sequence: TGTGCCAGTAGCGGGAGAAACTGGGAGACCCAGTACTTC.

V usage is TRBV9 and J usage is TRBJ1-1; a weak D match, TRBD1 (6 bases). Germline V CDR1 and CDR2: SGDLS, YYNGEE. This CDR3 spans 16 amino acids. Trimming removed 0 bases at V and 0 bases at J, with 12 bases between. CDR3 in amino acids: CASSVDPGVMNTEAFF. The CDR3 bases are TGTGCCAGCAGCGTAGACCCAGGGGTTATGAACACTGAAGCTTTCTTT.

The chain couples TRBV6-6 to TRBJ2-1, with 9 nucleotides matching TRBD1. CDR1 is MNHNY and CDR2 is SVGAGI in the germline V gene (reference sequence). Germline trimming cut 10 bases from V and 3 bases from J; bases unmatched to any gene: 10. This CDR3 spans 15 amino acids. DNA of the CDR3: TGTGCCACCTCGGAAAAGGGACAGGGCTACAATGAGCAGTTCTTC. The encoded protein is CATSEKGQGYNEQFF.

The chain combines TRBV10-3 with TRBJ2-7; perhaps TRBD2 as D (5 bases). CDR1 is ENHRY, CDR2 SYGVKD, per germline. The CDR3 sequence is 14 residues long. V lost 6 bases to trimming and J lost 4 bases, with 16 bases between them. The CDR3 here is CAIRADGLRYEQYF. The CDR3, as DNA: TGTGCCATCAGGGCCGACGGACTCAGGTACGAGCAGTACTTC.

This chain joins TRBV27 and TRBJ2-7; D unresolved. Deletions cut 5 bases from V and 2 bases from J, with 10 bases between. CDR3 length: 13 residues. Germline values: CDR1 MNHEY, CDR2 SMNVEV (reference sequence). CDR3 in amino acids: CASSLRLTYEQYF. The CDR3 bases are TGTGCCAGCAGTCTCCGACTTACCTACGAGCAGTACTTC.

This rearrangement joins TRBV27 to TRBJ2-5, with a weak D call TRBD2 (6 bases). Trimming pared 2 bases from V and 4 bases from J, leaving 14 bases between. Germline V gene data show CDR1 as MNHEY and CDR2 as SMNVEV (reference sequence). The CDR3 is made up of 15 amino acids. This CDR3 is CASSLRRGGRETQYF. DNA for the CDR3: TGTGCCAGCAGTTTAAGGCGGGGTGGGCGAGAGACCCAGTACTTC.

The V and J genes are TRBV28 and TRBJ1-1, with D possibly matching TRBD1 (6 bases). The CDR3 extends over 13 amino acids. Trimming shortened V by 2 bases and J by 10 bases, and 14 bases separated the two germline ends. The V gene's germline CDR1 is MDHEN and CDR2 SYDVKM. The CDR3 nucleotides read TGTGCCAGCAGTTTAGACAGGCCCCGAAGAGCTTTCTTT. Its protein is CASSLDRPRRAFF.

The genes are TRBV23-1 and TRBJ2-3, with 7 bases matching TRBD2. TRBV23-1 is annotated as an ORF whose role is uncertain. V trimming: 5 bases; J trimming: 6 bases; junction bases outside the gene matches: 14. The CDR3 has 16 amino acids. The CDR3 is CASSVLSGPKLDTQYF. The DNA for the CDR3 is TGCGCCAGCAGTGTCCTTAGCGGGCCTAAGTTGGATACGCAGTATTTT.

V gene TRBV28 combines with J gene TRBJ1-4, with D possibly being TRBD1 (5 bases). With 3 bases removed from V and 7 bases from J, the gap between germline ends came to 15 bases. This CDR3 region has 15 residues. Germline CDR1 and CDR2: MDHEN and SYDVKM. CDR3 region: CASSFSLGEAEKLFF. Written as DNA, the CDR3 is TGTGCCAGCAGTTTTTCTCTGGGGGAGGCTGAAAAACTGTTTTTT.

A note on this clone: An end of the junction does not agree with germline; a read error may underlie this. The rearrangement joins TRBV28 to TRBJ2-7; D not resolved. The CDR3 is 12 residues long. The V gene's germline CDR1 is MDHEN and CDR2 SYDVKM. Here the CDR3 reads CASRLQSYEQYF. As DNA, the CDR3 is TGTGCCAGCCGTTTACAGTCCTACGAGCAGTACTTC.

V gene TRBV28 combines with J gene TRBJ2-3, with TRBD1 identical over 8 bases. Germline V lookup: CDR1 MDHEN, CDR2 SYDVKM. Losses at the gene ends were 8 bases for V and 6 bases for J; bases not matched to a gene: 10. This CDR3 has 14 amino acids. CDR3 region: CASGRDRMEDTQYF. The CDR3 DNA reads TGTGCCAGCGGACGGGACAGGATGGAGGATACGCAGTATTTT. The complete variable domain, with remaining parts taken from reference TRBV28 and TRBJ2-3, reads DVKVTQSSRYLVKRTGEKVFLECVQDMDHENMFWYRQDPGLGLRLIYFSYDVKMKEKGDIPEGYSVSREKKERFSLILESASTNQTSMYLCASGRDRMEDTQYFGPGTRLTVL.

The CDR3: CASSRMSGTGYYEQYF. The CDR3 coding sequence is TGTGCCAGCAGCCGGATGTCAGGGACAGGGTACTACGAGCAGTACTTC. The chain employs TRBV28 and TRBJ2-7, with 9 bases matching TRBD1. V gave up 6 bases and J gave up 3 bases; unmatched junction bases: 12. The CDR3 length is 16 residues. CDR1 and CDR2 from the germline V gene are MDHEN and SYDVKM.

The chain uses TRBV6-5 and TRBJ1-2; D gene uncertain. Germline V CDR1 and CDR2: MNHEY, SVGAGI. This CDR3 has 14 residues. V shed 0 bases and J shed 7 bases, with 12 bases lying between them. Here the CDR3 reads CASSYSGATGGYTF. The CDR3 nucleotides are TGTGCCAGCAGTTACTCTGGCGCTACGGGTGGCTACACCTTC.

The genes are TRBV4-3 and TRBJ2-1; D not resolved. The CDR3 runs 13 residues. Trimming took off 0 bases at V and 10 bases at J, with 10 bases between the two ends. Germline V gene lookup returns CDR1 LGHNA and CDR2 YSLEER. Here the CDR3 reads CASSQDLLREQFF. The CDR3 DNA sequence: TGCGCCAGCAGCCAAGATTTGTTGCGGGAGCAGTTCTTC.

V is TRBV30 and J is TRBJ1-5, with D possibly being TRBD1 (5 bases). There are 13 residues in the CDR3. Germline V gene data show CDR1 as GTSNPN and CDR2 as SVGIG (reference sequence). V was shortened by 6 bases and J by 2 bases, with 11 bases between the two germline ends. The CDR3 region is CACQGGGNQPQHF. The CDR3 DNA reads as TGTGCCTGCCAGGGAGGCGGCAATCAGCCCCAGCATTTT.

V and J are TRBV7-9 and TRBJ2-5; D is unclear. The better agreement between TRBJ2-7 and the DNA end casts doubt on the J call. Germline CDR1 and CDR2: SEHNR and FQNEAQ (reference sequence). This CDR3 region has 12 residues. DNA for the CDR3: TGTGCCAGCAGCTTAGTTTCCTACGAGCAGTACTTC. Translated: CASSLVSYEQYF.

The chain links TRBV4-2 to TRBJ2-1; D is possibly TRBD2 (5 bases). Germline V gives CDR1 LGHNA, CDR2 YNFKEQ. The CDR3 length is 12 residues. Deletions cut 1 base from V and 8 bases from J, with 6 bases between. The CDR3 bases are TGTGCCAGCAGCCAAGTCGGGGATGAGCAGTTCTTC. Protein sequence: CASSQVGDEQFF.

The sample holds a few counts of this clone. This rearrangement joins TRBV18 to TRBJ2-3; TRBD2 might be the D (5 bases). Looked up from germline, CDR1 is KGHSH and CDR2 is LQKENI. The CDR3 covers 14 residues. Between the trimmed V and J ends, which lost 3 bases and 4 bases, there was a span of 11 bases. The chain's CDR3 is CASSPPWESDTQYF. CDR3 bases: TGTGCCAGCTCACCCCCCTGGGAGTCAGATACGCAGTATTTT.